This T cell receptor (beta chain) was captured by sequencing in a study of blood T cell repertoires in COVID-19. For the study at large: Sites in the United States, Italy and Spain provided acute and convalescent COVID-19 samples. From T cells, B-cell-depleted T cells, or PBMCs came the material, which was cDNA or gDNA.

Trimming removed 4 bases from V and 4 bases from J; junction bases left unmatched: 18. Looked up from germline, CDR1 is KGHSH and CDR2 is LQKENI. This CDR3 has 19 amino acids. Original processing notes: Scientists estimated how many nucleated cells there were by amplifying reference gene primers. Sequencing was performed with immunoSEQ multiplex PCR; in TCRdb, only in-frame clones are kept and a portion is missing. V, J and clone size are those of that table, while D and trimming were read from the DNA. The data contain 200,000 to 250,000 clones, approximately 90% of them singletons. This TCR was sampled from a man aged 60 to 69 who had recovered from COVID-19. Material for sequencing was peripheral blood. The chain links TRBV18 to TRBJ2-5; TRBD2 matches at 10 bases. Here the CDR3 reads CASSLSPPSGRGVRETQYF. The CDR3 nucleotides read TGTGCCAGCTCACTGTCGCCTCCTAGCGGGAGAGGCGTGAGAGAGACCCAGTACTTC.